This paragraph reports one T cell receptor beta chain. The antigen is not known. This sample was taken from a study of CD4+ T cells in melanoma. General study points: CD8+ T cell, macrophage and B cell function reportedly correlated with neoantigen-specific CD4+ T cells. Reportedly, melanoma neoantigen-specific CD4+ T cells showed varied differentiation states.

Germline loops: CDR1 SNHLY, CDR2 FYNNEI. The CDR3 consists of 15 residues. V shed 0 bases and J shed 4 bases, with 10 bases lying between them. Repertoires were generated with immunoSEQ multiplex PCR, while TCRdb's copy carries only in-frame clones and drops some. The sample consists of about 110,000 clones, 80% to 95% of them appearing once. The sequence was obtained from a human donor with melanoma. V usage is TRBV2 and J usage is TRBJ2-1; either TRBD1 or TRBD2 may fit D (5 bases each). The sequencing sample was made of peripheral blood. DNA of the CDR3: TGTGCCAGCAGTGAAGCGGGGACGGCTTACAATGAGCAGTTCTTC. Translation gives CASSEAGTAYNEQFF.